This T cell receptor beta chain was profiled in a study of T cell repertoires in cytomegalovirus infection. Study overall: Selected CMV epitopes included recently identified HLA-C-restricted ones as well as well-studied HLA-B-restricted ones. Public TCR beta signatures marked donors with CMV infection and the matching HLA.

Notes on the study in general: HLA-C-restricted CMV-specific TCR beta clonotypes prevailed in the ex vivo response.

Each CDR3 protein gets one entry after TCRdb re-called the reads with MiXCR. Of 80,000 to 90,000 distinct CDR3 sequences in the sample, approximately 43% were seen once. With 0 bases removed from V and 8 bases from J, the gap between germline ends came to 16 bases. Per the germline V gene, CDR1 is LGHDT and CDR2 is YNNKEL (reference sequence). This CDR3 is built from 15 residues. Regarding this clonotype: Antigen: not known.

The chain is built from TRBV3-1 and TRBJ1-2; a weak D match, TRBD1 (5 bases). The material sequenced was CD8+ T cells from cultured PBMCs, taken from culture after CMV antigen stimulation. This sequence originates from a human donor in good health (CMV status not recorded). Some clones in this sample may be carry-over from other donors' samples. The CDR3, as DNA: TGTGCCAGCAGCCAAGAAAAGGGGTACTCCTGGGGCTACACCTTC. Its translation is CASSQEKGYSWGYTF.